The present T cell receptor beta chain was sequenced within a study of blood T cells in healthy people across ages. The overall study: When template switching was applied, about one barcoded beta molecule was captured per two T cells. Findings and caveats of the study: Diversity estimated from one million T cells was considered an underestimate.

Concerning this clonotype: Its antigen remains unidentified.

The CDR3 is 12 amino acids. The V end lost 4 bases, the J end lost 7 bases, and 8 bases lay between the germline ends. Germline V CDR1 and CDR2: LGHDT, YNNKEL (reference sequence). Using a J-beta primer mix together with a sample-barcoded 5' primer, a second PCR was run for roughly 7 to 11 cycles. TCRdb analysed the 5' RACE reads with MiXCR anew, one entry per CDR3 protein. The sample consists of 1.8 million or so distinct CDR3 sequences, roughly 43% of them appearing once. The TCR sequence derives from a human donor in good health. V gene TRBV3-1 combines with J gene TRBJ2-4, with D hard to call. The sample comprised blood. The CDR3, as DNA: TGTGCCAGCAGCCCAGGCCTGAACATTCAGTACTTC. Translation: CASSPGLNIQYF. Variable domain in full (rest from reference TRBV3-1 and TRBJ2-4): DTAVSQTPKYLVTQMGNDKSIKCEQNLGHDTMYWYKQDSKKFLKIMFSYNNKELIINETVPNRFSPKSPDKAHLNLHINSLELGDSAVYFCASSPGLNIQYFGAGTRLSVL.